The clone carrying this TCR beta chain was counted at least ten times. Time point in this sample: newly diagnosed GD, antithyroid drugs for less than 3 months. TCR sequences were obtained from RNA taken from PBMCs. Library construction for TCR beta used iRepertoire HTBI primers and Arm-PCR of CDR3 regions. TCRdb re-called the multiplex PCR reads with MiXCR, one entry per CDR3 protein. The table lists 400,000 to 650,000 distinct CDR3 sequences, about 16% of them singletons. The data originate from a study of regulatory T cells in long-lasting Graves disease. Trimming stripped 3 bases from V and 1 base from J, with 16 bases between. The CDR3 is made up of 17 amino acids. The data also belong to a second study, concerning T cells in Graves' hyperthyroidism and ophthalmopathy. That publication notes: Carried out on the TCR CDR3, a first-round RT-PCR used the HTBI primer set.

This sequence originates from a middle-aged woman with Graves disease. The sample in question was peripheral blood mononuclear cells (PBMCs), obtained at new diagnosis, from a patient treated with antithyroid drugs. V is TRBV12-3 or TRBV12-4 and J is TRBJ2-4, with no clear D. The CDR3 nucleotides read TGTGCCAGCAGTTTTGAGGCGGAGATAAGGGCCAAAAACATTCAGTACTTC. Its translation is CASSFEAEIRAKNIQYF.